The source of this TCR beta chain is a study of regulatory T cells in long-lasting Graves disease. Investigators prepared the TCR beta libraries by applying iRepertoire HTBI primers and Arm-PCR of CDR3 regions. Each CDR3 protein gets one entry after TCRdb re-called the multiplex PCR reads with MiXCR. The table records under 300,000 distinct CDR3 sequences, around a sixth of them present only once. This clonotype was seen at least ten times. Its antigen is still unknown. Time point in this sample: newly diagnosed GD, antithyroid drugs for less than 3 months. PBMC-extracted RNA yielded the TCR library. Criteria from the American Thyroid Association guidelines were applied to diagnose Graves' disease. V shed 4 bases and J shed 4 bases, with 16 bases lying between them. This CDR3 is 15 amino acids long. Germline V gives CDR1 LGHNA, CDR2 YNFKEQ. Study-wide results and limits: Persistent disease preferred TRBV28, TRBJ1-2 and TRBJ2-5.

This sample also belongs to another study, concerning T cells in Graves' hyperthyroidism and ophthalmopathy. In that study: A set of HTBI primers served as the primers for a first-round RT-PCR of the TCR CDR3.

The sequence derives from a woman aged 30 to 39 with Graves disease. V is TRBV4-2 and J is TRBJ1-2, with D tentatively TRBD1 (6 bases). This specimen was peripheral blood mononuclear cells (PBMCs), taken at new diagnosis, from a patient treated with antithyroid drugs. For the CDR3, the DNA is TGTGCCAGCAGCCCCGAGGGGGGGGTCGGCTATGGCTACACCTTC. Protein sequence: CASSPEGGVGYGYTF.